This paragraph covers one T cell receptor (beta chain) sequence. Its antigen remains unidentified. The data were taken from a study of OX40 agonist ivuxolimab in advanced cancers. Points from the study as a whole: Dose levels from 0.1 to 3.0 mg/kg saw CD4+ and CD8+ blood T cells expand clonally by week 6. Average numbers of expanded clones were greater in CD8+ T cells than in CD4+. Part of the nonresponder group also had normalized T-cell clonal expansion that was low.

Sequencing used immunoSEQ multiplex PCR; TCRdb keeps in-frame clones, though not all of them. The table includes about 25,000 clones, about 80% detected once. The CDR3 is 15 residues long. V was pared by 8 bases and J by 4 bases, with 19 bases between. CDR1 and CDR2 (germline): LNHDA, SQIVND (reference sequence). Sequences were derived from CD4+ or CD8+ T cells sorted from blood, sampled in a trial of the OX40 agonist ivuxolimab. The receptor was isolated from an adult with an advanced solid tumor such as melanoma, head and neck, liver or kidney cancer. The rearrangement uses TRBV19 and TRBJ2-3; D may be TRBD2 (6 bases). In DNA form, the CDR3 reads TGTGCCAGTGGCCCGGGGCTAGCGTATTCAGATACGCAGTATTTT. This codes for CASGPGLAYSDTQYF.